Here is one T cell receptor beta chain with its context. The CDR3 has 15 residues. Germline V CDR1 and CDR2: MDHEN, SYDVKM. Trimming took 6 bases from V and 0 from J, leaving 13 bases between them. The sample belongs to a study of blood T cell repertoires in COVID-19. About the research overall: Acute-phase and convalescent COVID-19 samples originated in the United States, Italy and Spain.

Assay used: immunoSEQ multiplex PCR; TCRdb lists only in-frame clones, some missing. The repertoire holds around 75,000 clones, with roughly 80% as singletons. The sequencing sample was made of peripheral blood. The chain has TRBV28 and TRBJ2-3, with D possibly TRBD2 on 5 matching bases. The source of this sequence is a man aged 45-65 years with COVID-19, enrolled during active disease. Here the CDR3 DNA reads TGTGCCAGCAGGGACTTGAATCTTAGCACAGATACGCAGTATTTT. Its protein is CASRDLNLSTDTQYF. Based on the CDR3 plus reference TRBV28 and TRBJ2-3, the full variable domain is DVKVTQSSRYLVKRTGEKVFLECVQDMDHENMFWYRQDPGLGLRLIYFSYDVKMKEKGDIPEGYSVSREKKERFSLILESASTNQTSMYLCASRDLNLSTDTQYFGPGTRLTVL.